This TCR beta chain was recovered during a study of blood T cell repertoires in COVID-19. The data were produced by immunoSEQ multiplex PCR, yet TCRdb's version contains in-frame clones alone and is incomplete. The table lists approximately 260,000 clones, roughly 87% of them singletons. The CDR3 is made up of 17 amino acids. The germline CDR1 and CDR2 sequences are SGHRS and YFSETQ. The V and J ends lost 7 bases and 1 base, in that order; junction bases with no gene match: 10. The receptor comes from a man aged 60-69 years who had recovered from COVID-19. Sequences were obtained from peripheral blood. The gene calls are TRBV5-1 and TRBJ2-2, with 10 bases identical to TRBD2. CDR3 in amino acids: CASSRQIAGGNTGELFF. The CDR3 bases are TGCGCCAGCTCCCGCCAAATAGCGGGGGGGAACACCGGGGAGCTGTTTTTT.